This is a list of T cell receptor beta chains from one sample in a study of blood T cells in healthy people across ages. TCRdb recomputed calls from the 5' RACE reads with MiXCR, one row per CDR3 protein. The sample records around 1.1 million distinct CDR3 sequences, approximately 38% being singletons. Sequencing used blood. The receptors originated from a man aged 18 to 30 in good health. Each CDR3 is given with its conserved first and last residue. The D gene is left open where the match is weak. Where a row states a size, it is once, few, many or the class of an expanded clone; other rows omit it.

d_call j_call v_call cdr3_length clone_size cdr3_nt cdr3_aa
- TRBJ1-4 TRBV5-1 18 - TGCGCCAGCAGCTCCCCTGAAGGGGATGTCATCGCTAATGAAAAACTGTTTTTT CASSSPEGDVIANEKLFF
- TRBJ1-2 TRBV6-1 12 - TGTGCCAGCAGTCATACGGGAGGTGGCTACACCTTC CASSHTGGGYTF
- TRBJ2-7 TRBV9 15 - TGTGCCAGCAGCCCCAACGGCGGGGCCCTCTACGAGCAGTACTTC CASSPNGGALYEQYF
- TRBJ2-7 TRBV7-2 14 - TGTGCCAGCAGTCCCCTCGGGAATGGGTACGAGCAGTACTTC CASSPLGNGYEQYF
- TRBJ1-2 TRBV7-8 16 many TGTGCCAGCAGCTTAGATGGTGCAACCCAAAACTATGGCTACACCTTC CASSLDGATQNYGYTF
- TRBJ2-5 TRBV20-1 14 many TGCAGTGCTACCCCCCGGGGCTATGGCAATGAGCAGTACTTC CSATPRGYGNEQYF
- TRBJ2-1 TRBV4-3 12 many TGCGCCAGCAGCCAAGTCAACAATGAGCAGTTCTTC CASSQVNNEQFF
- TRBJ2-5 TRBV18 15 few TGTGCCAGCTCAACCTACCGGGGGCAGGAAGAGACCCAGTACTTC CASSTYRGQEETQYF
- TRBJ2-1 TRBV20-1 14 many TGCAGTGCCCGTACAGGGAGCTCCTACAATGAGCAGTTCTTC CSARTGSSYNEQFF
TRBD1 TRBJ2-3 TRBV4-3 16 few TGCGCCAGCAGCCAAGAGTACAGGGGCGTCCGGGATACGCAGTATTTT CASSQEYRGVRDTQYF
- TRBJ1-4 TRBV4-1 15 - TGCACCAGCAGCCTGGAAAACCCAACTAATGAAAAACTGTTTTTT CTSSLENPTNEKLFF
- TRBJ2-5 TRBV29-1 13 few TGCAGCGTTGAGGCTTTGACCCAAGAGACCCAGTACTTC CSVEALTQETQYF
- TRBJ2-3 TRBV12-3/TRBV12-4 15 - TGTGCCAGCAGTTGGAGTCCTGTGGGAGCAGATACGCAGTATTTT CASSWSPVGADTQYF
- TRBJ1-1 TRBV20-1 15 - TGCAGTGCTAGAGTGGGGCGGGCAGTGAACACTGAAGCTTTCTTT CSARVGRAVNTEAFF
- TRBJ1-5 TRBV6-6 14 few TGTGCCAGCAGTGCAACAGGTGCGACTCAGCCCCAGCATTTT CASSATGATQPQHF
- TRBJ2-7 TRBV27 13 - TGTGCCAGCAGACCAGGGATCCACTACGAGCAGTACTTC CASRPGIHYEQYF
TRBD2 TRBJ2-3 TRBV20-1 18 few TGCAGTCCATACCATCTCCAACCGGGACTAGCGGCCATCGATACGCAGTATTTT CSPYHLQPGLAAIDTQYF
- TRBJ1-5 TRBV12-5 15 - TGTGCTAGTGGCTGGGGGCGGAGGGGCAATCAGCCCCAGCATTTT CASGWGRRGNQPQHF
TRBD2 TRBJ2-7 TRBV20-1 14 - TGCAGTGCTAGTGGCGGGGGGGCTTACAATGAGCAGTACTTC CSASGGGAYNEQYF
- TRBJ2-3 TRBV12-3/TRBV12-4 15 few TGTGCCAGCAGCGATCCTAGGCCGGGCACAGATACGCAGTATTTT CASSDPRPGTDTQYF
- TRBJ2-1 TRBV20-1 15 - TGCAGTGCTAGCCAGGACAGCTTCTCCTACAATGAGCAGTTCTTC CSASQDSFSYNEQFF
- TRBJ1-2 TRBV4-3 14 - TGCGCCAGCAGCCAAGATTTGTCGGGCTATGGCTACACCTTC CASSQDLSGYGYTF
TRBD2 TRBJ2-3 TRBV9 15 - TGTGCCGGCAGCCAAGGACTAGATAGCACAGATACGCAGTATTTT CAGSQGLDSTDTQYF
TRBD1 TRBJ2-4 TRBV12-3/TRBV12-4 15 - TGTGCCAGCCAGGGCGACAGGGGCCCCTACAATGAGCAGTACTTC CASQGDRGPYNEQYF
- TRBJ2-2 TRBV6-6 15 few TGTGCCAGCAGTAAAGTCAGGGGGGGCACCGGGGAGCTGTTTTTT CASSKVRGGTGELFF
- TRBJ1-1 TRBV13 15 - TGTGCCAGCATCTCAGGGGACCGCCTGAACACTGAAGCTTTCTTT CASISGDRLNTEAFF
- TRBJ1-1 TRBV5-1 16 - TGCGCCAGCAGCTTACCCTCCGAGGGGCTGAACACTGAAGCTTTCTTT CASSLPSEGLNTEAFF
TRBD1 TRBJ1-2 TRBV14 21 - TGTGCCAGCAGCCAAGAAGGACAGGGGCCTTTCTTTGCGCATTCTAACTATGGCTACACCTTC CASSQEGQGPFFAHSNYGYTF
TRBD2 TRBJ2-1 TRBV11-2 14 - TGTGCCAGCAGCTCCTGGACTAGCGTCAATGAGCAGTTCTTC CASSSWTSVNEQFF
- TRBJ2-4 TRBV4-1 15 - TGCGCCAGCAAACCTCAGACGGTTTCCAAAAACATTCAGTACTTC CASKPQTVSKNIQYF
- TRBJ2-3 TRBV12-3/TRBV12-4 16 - TGTGCCAGCAGTTTGTGGGGGAAGGGGAGCACAGATACGCAGTATTTT CASSLWGKGSTDTQYF
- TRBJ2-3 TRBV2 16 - TGTGCCAGCAGTGAAGCGAGAGGGTTCGGGACAGATACGCAGTATTTT CASSEARGFGTDTQYF
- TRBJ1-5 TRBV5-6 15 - TGTGCCAGCAGCCTGATGCGGCTAAGCAATCAGCCCCAGCATTTT CASSLMRLSNQPQHF
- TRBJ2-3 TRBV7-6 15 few TGTGCCAGCAGCTTGACAGTAACTAGCACAGATACGCAGTATTTT CASSLTVTSTDTQYF
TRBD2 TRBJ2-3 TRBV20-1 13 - TGCAGTGCCCGACTAGCGTACACAGATACGCAGTATTTT CSARLAYTDTQYF
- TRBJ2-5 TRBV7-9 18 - TGTGCCATACCCCTAGAGACAGAGAACGTCGTGATCTACAATGAGCAGTACTTC CAIPLETENVVIYNEQYF
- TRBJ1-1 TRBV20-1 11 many TGCAGTGCTAGCGGGAACACTGAAGCTTTCTTT CSASGNTEAFF
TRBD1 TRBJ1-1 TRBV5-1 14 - TGCGCCAGCAGCTTTACAGGGGGGACCACTGAAGCTTTCTTT CASSFTGGTTEAFF